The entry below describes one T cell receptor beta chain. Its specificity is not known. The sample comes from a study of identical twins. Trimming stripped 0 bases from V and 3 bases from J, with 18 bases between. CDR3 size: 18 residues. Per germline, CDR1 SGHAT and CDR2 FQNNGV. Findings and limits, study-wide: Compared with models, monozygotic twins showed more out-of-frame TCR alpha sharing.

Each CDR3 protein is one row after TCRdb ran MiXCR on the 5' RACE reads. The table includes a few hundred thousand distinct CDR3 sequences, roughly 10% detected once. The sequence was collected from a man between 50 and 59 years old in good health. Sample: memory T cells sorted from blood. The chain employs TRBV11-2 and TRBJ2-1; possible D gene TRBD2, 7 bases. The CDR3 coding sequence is TGTGCCAGCAGCTTAGAGGGGGGGGGCTTCAACCTCTACAATGAGCAGTTCTTC. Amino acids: CASSLEGGGFNLYNEQFF.